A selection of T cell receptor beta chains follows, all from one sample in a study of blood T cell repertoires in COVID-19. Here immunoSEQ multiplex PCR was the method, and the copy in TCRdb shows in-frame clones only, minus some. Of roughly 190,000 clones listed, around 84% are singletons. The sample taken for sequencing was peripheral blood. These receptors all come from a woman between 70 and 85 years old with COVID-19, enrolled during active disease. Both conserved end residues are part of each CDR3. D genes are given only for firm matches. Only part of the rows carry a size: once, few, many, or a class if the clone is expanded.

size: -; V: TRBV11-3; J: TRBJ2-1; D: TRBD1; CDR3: CASSSWTGEAVEQFF; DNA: TGTGCCAGCAGCTCGTGGACAGGAGAGGCGGTTGAGCAGTTCTTC
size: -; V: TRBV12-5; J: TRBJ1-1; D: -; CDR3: CASGSGYTEAFF; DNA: TGTGCTAGTGGTTCAGGGTACACTGAAGCTTTCTTT
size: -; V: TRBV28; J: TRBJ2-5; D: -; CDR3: CASSLQRGGQETQYF; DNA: TGTGCCAGCAGTCTCCAGAGGGGGGGCCAAGAGACCCAGTACTTC
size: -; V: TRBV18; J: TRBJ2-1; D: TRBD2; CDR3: CASSPTSGEDNEQFF; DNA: TGTGCCAGCTCACCTACTAGCGGAGAGGACAATGAGCAGTTCTTC
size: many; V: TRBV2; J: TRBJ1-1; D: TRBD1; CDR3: CASNWDRSNTEAFF; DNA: TGTGCCAGCAACTGGGACAGGTCTAACACTGAAGCTTTCTTT
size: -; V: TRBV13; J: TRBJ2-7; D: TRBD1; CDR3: CASRLQGDYEQYF; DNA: TGTGCCAGCCGATTACAGGGGGACTACGAGCAGTACTTC
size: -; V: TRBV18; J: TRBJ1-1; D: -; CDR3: CASSPEGTGGTEAFF; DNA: TGTGCCAGCTCACCTGAGGGCACCGGGGGGACTGAAGCTTTCTTT
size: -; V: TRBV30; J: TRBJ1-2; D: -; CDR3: CAWSPQGVPYGYTF; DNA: TGTGCCTGGAGTCCACAGGGAGTCCCCTATGGCTACACCTTC
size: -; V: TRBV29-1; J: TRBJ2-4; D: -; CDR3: CSVGHVKNIQYF; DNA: TGCAGCGTTGGGCATGTCAAAAACATTCAGTACTTC
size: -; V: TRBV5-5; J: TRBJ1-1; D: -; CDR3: CASSRGLGNTEAFF; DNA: TGTGCCAGCAGCCGGGGACTGGGGAACACTGAAGCTTTCTTT
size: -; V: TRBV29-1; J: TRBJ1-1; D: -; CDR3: CSVGALGTEAFF; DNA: TGCAGCGTTGGGGCCCTTGGCACTGAAGCTTTCTTT
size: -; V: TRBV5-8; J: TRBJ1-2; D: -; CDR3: CASSRGSDGDVGYTF; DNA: TGTGCCAGCAGCCGGGGATCCGATGGAGATGTCGGCTACACCTTC
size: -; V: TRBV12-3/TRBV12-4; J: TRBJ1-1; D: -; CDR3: CASSFSGTPEAFF; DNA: TGTGCCAGCAGTTTCAGCGGGACACCTGAAGCTTTCTTT
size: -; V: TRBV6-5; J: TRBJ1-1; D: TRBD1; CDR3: CASSFSGTGEAFF; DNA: TGTGCCAGCAGTTTCTCCGGGACAGGGGAAGCTTTCTTT
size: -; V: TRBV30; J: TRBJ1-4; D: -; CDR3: CAWSAVQGSGKLFF; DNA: TGTGCCTGGAGTGCGGTTCAGGGGAGCGGAAAACTGTTTTTT
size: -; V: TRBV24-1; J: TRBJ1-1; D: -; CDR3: CATSDSGVNTEAFF; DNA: TGTGCCACCAGTGATTCAGGGGTGAACACTGAAGCTTTCTTT
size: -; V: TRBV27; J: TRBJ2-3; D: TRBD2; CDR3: CASSFGASGTRSTDTQYF; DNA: TGTGCCAGCAGTTTCGGGGCTAGCGGAACGAGGTCCACAGATACGCAGTATTTT
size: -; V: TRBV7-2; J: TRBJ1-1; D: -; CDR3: CASSVGQHTEAFF; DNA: TGTGCCAGCAGCGTCGGACAGCACACTGAAGCTTTCTTT
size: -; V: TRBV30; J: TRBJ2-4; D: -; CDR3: CAWRGANIQYF; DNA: TGTGCCTGGAGGGGGGCAAACATTCAGTACTTC
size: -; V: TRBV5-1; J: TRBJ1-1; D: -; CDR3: CASSGGGEEGEAFF; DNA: TGCGCCAGCAGCGGCGGAGGGGAGGAGGGGGAAGCTTTCTTT
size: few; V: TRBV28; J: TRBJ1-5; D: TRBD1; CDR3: CASRTTGGSQPQHF; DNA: TGTGCCAGCAGGACTACAGGGGGAAGTCAGCCCCAGCATTTT
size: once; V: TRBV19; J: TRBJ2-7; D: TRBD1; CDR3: CASSFDRGYEQYF; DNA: TGTGCCAGTAGTTTCGACAGGGGCTACGAGCAGTACTTC
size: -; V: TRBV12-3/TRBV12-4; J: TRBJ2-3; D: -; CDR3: CASSPTASTQYF; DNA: TGTGCCAGCAGTCCGACAGCCTCTACGCAGTATTTT
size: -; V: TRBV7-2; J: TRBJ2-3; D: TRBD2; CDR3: CASSLVASGAWGTDTQYF; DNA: TGTGCCAGCAGCTTAGTAGCTAGCGGTGCTTGGGGCACAGATACGCAGTATTTT
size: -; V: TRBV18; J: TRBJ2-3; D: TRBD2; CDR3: CASSPSGGSIITQYF; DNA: TGTGCCAGCTCCCCTAGCGGGGGTAGTATAATCACGCAGTATTTT
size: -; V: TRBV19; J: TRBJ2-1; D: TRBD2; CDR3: CASSIGASGRYNEQFF; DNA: TGTGCCAGTAGTATAGGAGCTAGCGGGAGGTACAATGAGCAGTTCTTC
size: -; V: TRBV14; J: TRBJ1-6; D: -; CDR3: CASSQDYGAYSPLHF; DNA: TGTGCCAGCAGCCAAGATTATGGGGCTTATTCACCCCTCCACTTT
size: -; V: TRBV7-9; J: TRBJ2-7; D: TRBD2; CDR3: CASSPNGLAGESYYEQYF; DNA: TGTGCCAGCAGTCCCAACGGGCTAGCGGGAGAAAGCTACTACGAGCAGTACTTC
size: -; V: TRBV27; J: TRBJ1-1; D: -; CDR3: CASRTVNTEAFF; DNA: TGTGCCAGCCGAACAGTGAACACTGAAGCTTTCTTT
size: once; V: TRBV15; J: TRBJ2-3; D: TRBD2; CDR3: CATSPGLATDTQYF; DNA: TGTGCCACCAGCCCCGGACTAGCAACAGATACGCAGTATTTT
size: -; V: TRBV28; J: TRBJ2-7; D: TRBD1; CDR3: CASSQDRGLREQYF; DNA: TGTGCCAGCAGTCAGGACAGGGGGCTGAGAGAGCAGTACTTC
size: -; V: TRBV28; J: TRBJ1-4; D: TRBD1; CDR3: CASSSGQGREKLFF; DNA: TGTGCCAGCAGTTCGGGACAGGGAAGGGAAAAACTGTTTTTT
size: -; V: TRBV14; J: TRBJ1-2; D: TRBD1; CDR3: CASSQEGGGHREGYTF; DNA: TGTGCCAGCAGCCAAGAAGGAGGGGGCCACCGAGAAGGCTACACCTTC
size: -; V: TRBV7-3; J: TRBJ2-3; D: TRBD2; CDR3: CASSLELAGTDTQYF; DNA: TGTGCCAGCAGCTTAGAACTAGCGGGGACAGATACGCAGTATTTT
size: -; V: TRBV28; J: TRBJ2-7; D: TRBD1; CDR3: CASSRQGSYEQYF; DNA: TGTGCCAGCAGTCGACAGGGTTCCTACGAGCAGTACTTC
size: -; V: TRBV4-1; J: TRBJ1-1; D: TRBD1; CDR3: CASSTGQGASEAFF; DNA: TGCGCCAGCAGCACCGGACAGGGGGCATCTGAAGCTTTCTTT
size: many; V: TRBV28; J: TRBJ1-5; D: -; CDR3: CASGQGRAWKSNQPQHF; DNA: TGTGCCAGCGGCCAGGGGCGCGCGTGGAAGAGCAATCAGCCCCAGCATTTT
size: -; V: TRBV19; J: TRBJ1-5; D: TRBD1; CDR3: CASSSTGLSQPQHF; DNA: TGTGCCAGTAGTTCGACAGGGCTGAGTCAGCCCCAGCATTTT
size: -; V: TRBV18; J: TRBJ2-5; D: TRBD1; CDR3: CASSPLGTGPQETQYF; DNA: TGTGCCAGCTCACCACTAGGGACAGGGCCGCAAGAGACCCAGTACTTC
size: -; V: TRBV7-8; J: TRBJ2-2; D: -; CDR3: CASSSAGVAVTGELFF; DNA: TGTGCCAGCAGCTCCGCCGGGGTAGCGGTCACCGGGGAGCTGTTTTTT
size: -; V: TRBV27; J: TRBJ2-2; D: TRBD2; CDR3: CASSSSGRATGELFF; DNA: TGTGCCAGCAGTTCCAGCGGGAGGGCCACCGGGGAGCTGTTTTTT
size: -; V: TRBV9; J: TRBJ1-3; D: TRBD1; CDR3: CASSLSELTGAGNTIYF; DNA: TGTGCCAGCAGCCTATCAGAATTAACAGGGGCTGGAAACACCATATATTTT
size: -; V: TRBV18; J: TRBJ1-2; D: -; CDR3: CASSPSQDSPGYTF; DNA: TGTGCCAGCTCACCTTCGCAGGACAGCCCGGGCTACACCTTC
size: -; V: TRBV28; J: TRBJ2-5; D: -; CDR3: CASSSTRGYGKTQYF; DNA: TGTGCCAGCAGTTCTACTAGAGGGTACGGGAAGACCCAGTACTTC
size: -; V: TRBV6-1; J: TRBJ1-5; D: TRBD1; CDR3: CASSESGGFSNQPQHF; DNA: TGTGCCAGCAGTGAATCAGGGGGATTTAGCAATCAGCCCCAGCATTTT
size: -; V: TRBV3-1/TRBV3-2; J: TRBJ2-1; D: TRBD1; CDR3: CASSQSPGQGHNEQFF; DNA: TGTGCCAGCAGCCAGTCCCCGGGACAGGGCCACAATGAGCAGTTCTTC
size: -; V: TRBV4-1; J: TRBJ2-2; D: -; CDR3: CASSSGVANTGELFF; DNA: TGCGCCAGCAGCTCGGGGGTCGCGAACACCGGGGAGCTGTTTTTT
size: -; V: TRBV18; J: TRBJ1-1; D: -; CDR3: CASSGGYDTEAFF; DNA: TGTGCCAGCTCAGGGGGCTACGACACTGAAGCTTTCTTT
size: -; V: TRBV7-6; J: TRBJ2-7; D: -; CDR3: CASSLGWEDSYEQYF; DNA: TGTGCCAGCAGCTTAGGGTGGGAGGACTCCTACGAGCAGTACTTC
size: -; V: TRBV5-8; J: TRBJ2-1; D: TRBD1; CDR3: CASSFNRGIHNEQFF; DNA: TGTGCCAGCAGCTTCAACAGGGGGATACACAATGAGCAGTTCTTC
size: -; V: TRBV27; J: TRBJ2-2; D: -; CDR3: CASSFRGGELFF; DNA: TGTGCCAGCAGTTTCCGGGGCGGGGAGCTGTTTTTT
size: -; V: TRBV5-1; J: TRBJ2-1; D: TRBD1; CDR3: CASSVYRGQGSYNEQFF; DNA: TGCGCCAGCAGCGTATACAGGGGGCAAGGCTCCTACAATGAGCAGTTCTTC
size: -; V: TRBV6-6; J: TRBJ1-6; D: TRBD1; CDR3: CASTLRDSHNSPLHF; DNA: TGTGCCAGCACCCTTCGGGACAGTCATAATTCACCCCTCCACTTT